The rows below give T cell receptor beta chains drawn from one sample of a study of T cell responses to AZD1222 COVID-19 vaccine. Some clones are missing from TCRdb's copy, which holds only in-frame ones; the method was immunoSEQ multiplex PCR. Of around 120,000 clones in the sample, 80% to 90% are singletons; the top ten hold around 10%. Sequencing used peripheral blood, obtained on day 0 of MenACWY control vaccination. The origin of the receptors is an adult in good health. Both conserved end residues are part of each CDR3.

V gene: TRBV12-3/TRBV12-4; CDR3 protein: CASSLYQKGAFF
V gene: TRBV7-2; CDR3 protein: CASSPRAAYNEQFF
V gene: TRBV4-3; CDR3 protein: CASSQDPRNTEAFF
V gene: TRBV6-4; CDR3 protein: CASSASSEGWNEQFF
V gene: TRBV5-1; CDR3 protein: CASSPWTSGIQETQYF
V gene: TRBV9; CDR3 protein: CASSVQGTNEKLFF
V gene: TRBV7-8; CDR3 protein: CASSLSGEQFF
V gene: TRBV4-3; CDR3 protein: CASSKGTSQPTDTQYF
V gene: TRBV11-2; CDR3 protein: CASSLVRDSGYTF
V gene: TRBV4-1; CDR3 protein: CASSQRGNEQFF
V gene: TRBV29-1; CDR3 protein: CSGTGTNGEAFF
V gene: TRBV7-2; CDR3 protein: CASRPRGGTEAFF
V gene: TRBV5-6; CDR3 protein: CASSLVRDRDRHEQFF
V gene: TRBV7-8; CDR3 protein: CASSSTRGGDRSRVQYF
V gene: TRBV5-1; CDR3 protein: CASSLSGGIVSYGYTF
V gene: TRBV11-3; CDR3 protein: CASSFGNTEAFF
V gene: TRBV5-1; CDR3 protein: CASSGLRTTEAFF
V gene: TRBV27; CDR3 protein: CASSLAGGINEQFF
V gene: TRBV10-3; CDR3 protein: CAISERPDRGHGYTF
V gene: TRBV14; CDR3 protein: CASSQDQGNYGYTF
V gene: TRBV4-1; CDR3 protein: CASSSSWTRNLSEQFF
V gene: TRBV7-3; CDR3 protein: CASSRDRGPYNEQFF
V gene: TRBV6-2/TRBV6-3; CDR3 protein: CASSAGQGAVDVTEAFF
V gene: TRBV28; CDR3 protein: CASSLTGQGNQPQHF
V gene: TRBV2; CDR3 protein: CASSVISYEQYF
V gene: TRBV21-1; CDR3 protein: CASSKALEEVGRSTNYGYTF
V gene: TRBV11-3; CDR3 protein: CASSPGLAGAGYF
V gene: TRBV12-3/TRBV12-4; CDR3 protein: CASSRNRGTGYTF
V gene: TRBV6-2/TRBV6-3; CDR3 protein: CASSEPLTGRNF
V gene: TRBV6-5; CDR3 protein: CASSYSEGWAYEQYF
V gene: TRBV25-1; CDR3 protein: CASSLTGLLGVQYF
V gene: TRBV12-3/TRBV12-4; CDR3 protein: CASSLGPGYTF
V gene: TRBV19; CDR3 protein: CASSITGKAEAFF
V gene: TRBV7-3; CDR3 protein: CASTTGTAPYNEQFF
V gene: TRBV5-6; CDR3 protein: CASSFGTSSYYEQYF
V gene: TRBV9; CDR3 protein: CASSVEASGMYEQYF
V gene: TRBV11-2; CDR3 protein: CASSVRPDTGYEQYF
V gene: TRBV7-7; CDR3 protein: CASSLSRDSTDTQYF
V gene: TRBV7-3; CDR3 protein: CASSLGTGSPEQYF
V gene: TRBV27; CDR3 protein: CASRSSGSTQYF
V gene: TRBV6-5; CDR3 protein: CASTVLRAETQYF
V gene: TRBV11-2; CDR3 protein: CASSLVGSGNTIYF
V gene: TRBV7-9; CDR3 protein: CASSNYRDHNEQFF
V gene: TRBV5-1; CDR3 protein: CASSFTGYRDNGYTF